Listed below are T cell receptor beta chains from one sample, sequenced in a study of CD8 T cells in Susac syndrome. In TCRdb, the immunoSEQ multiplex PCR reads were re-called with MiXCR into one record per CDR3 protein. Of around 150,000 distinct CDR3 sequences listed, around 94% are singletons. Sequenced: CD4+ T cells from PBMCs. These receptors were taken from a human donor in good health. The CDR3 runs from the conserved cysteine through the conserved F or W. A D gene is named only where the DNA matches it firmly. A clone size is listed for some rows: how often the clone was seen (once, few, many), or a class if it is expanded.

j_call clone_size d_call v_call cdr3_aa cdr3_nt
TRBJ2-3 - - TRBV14 CASSQEETDTQYF TGTGCCAGCAGCCAAGAAGAAACAGATACGCAGTATTTT
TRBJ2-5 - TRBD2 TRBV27 CASSRLAGGWETQYF TGTGCCAGCAGCCGACTAGCGGGGGGTTGGGAGACCCAGTACTTC
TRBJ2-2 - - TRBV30 CAWSRDTGELFF TGTGCCTGGAGCCGGGATACCGGGGAGCTGTTTTTT
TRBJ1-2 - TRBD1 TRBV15 CATSEDRRDPDYTF TGTGCCACCAGCGAGGACAGGCGAGACCCTGACTACACCTTC
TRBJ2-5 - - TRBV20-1 CSASAPRETQYF TGCAGTGCTAGTGCACCTCGGGAGACCCAGTACTTC
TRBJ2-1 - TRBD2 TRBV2 CASSPFGMGEGKFF TGTGCCAGCAGCCCCTTTGGTATGGGGGAGGGCAAGTTCTTC
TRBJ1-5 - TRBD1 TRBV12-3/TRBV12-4 CASTAGTGGNNQPQHF TGTGCCAGCACCGCCGGGACAGGGGGGAACAATCAGCCCCAGCATTTT
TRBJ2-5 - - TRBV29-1 CSVAGQTLQETQYF TGCAGCGTAGCGGGACAGACACTTCAAGAGACCCAGTACTTC
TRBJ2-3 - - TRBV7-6 CASSRNRDTQYF TGTGCCAGCAGCCGGAACAGAGATACGCAGTATTTT
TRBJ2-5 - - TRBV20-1 CSARDPGLGGETQYF TGCAGTGCTAGAGATCCAGGTCTGGGGGGTGAGACCCAGTACTTC
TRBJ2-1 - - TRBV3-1 CASSHAGTINEQFF TGTGCCAGCAGCCATGCTGGGACAATCAATGAGCAGTTCTTC
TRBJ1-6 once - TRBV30 CAWKTHSYNSPLHF TGTGCCTGGAAAACGCACTCCTATAATTCACCCCTCCACTTT
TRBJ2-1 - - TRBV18 CASSPGTWGEQFF TGTGCCAGCTCACCGGGGACTTGGGGTGAGCAGTTCTTC
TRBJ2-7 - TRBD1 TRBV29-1 CSVEDRRQYF TGCAGCGTGGAGGACAGGAGGCAGTACTTC
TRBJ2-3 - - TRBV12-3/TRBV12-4 CASRAQGRDTQYF TGTGCCAGCAGGGCCCAGGGGCGAGATACGCAGTATTTT
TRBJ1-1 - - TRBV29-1 CSVENPLVAEAFF TGCAGCGTTGAAAACCCGCTGGTGGCTGAAGCTTTCTTT
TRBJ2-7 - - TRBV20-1 CSARDGGYEQYF TGCAGTGCTAGAGATGGAGGCTACGAGCAGTACTTC
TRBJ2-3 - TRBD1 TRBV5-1 CASSSGQGAPDTQYF TGCGCCAGCAGTTCCGGACAGGGGGCCCCAGATACGCAGTATTTT
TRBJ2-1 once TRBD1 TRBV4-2 CASSQEGRTGSNEQFF TGTGCCAGCAGCCAAGAGGGCCGGACAGGGAGCAATGAGCAGTTCTTC
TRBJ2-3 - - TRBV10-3 CAISGGVGQYF TGTGCCATCAGCGGGGGTGTTGGGCAGTATTTT
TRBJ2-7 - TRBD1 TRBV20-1 CSAPGTGFYEQYF TGCAGTGCCCCCGGGACAGGTTTCTACGAGCAGTACTTC
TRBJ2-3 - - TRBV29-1 CSVEARSGTDTQYF TGCAGCGTTGAGGCCCGTTCGGGCACAGATACGCAGTATTTT
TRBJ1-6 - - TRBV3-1 CASSRRLDNSPLHF TGTGCCAGCAGCCGACGTCTGGACAATTCACCCCTCCACTTT
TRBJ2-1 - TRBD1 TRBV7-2 CASSSSSGQAYNEQFF TGTGCCAGCAGCTCGAGCTCGGGACAGGCATACAATGAGCAGTTCTTC
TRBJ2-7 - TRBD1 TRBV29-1 CSVEGQGKIEQYF TGCAGCGTTGAGGGACAGGGAAAAATCGAGCAGTACTTC
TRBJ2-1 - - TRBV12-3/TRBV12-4 CASSLNGFGGFF TGTGCCAGCAGCTTAAATGGGTTCGGGGGGTTCTTC
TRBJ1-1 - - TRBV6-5 CASSTPGGTEAFF TGTGCCAGCAGTACCCCGGGTGGGACTGAAGCTTTCTTT
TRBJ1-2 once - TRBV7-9 CASSPRESTYGYTF TGTGCCAGCAGCCCCCGGGAGAGTACCTATGGCTACACCTTC
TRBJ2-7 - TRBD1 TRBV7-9 CASSLGTGAHEQYF TGTGCCAGCAGCCTCGGGACAGGGGCCCACGAGCAGTACTTC
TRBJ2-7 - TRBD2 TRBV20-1 CSASGGGTYEQYF TGCAGTGCTAGTGGCGGGGGGACCTACGAGCAGTACTTC
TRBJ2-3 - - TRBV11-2 CASSSSNTDTQYF TGTGCCAGCAGCTCTTCGAACACAGATACGCAGTATTTT
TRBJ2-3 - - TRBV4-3 CASSQDPGGGGTDTQYF TGCGCCAGCAGCCAAGATCCGGGGGGCGGTGGCACAGATACGCAGTATTTT